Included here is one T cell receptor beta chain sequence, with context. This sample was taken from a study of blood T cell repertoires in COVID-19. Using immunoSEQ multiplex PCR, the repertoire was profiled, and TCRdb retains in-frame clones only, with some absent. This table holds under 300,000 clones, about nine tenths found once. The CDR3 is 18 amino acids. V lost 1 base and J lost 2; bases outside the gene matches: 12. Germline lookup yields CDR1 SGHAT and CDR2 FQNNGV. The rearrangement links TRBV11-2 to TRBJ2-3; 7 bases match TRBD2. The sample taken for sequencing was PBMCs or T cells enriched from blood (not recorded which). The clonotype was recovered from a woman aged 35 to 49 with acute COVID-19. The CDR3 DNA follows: TGTGCCAGCAGCTTAGTGCCCCACAGCGGGGATAACACAGATACGCAGTATTTT. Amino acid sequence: CASSLVPHSGDNTDTQYF.